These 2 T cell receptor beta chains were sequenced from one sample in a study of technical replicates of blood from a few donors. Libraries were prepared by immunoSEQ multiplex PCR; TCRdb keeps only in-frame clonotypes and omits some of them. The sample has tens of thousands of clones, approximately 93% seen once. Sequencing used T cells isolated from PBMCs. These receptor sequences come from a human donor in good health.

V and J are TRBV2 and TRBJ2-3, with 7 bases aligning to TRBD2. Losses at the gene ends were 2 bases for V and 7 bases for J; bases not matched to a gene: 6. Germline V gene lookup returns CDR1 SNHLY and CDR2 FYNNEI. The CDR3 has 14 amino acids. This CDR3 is CASSERSGIHTQYF. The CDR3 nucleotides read TGTGCCAGCAGTGAACGGAGCGGGATTCATACGCAGTATTTT.

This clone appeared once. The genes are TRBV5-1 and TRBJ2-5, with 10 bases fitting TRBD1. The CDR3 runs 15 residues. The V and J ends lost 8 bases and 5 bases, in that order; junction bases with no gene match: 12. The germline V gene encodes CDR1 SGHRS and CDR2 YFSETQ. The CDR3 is CASQSRAGQGETQYF. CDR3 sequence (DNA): TGCGCCAGTCAGAGCAGAGCGGGACAGGGGGAGACCCAGTACTTC.